The 32 T cell receptor beta chains below all came from one sample that was sequenced in a study of identical twins. TCRdb ran MiXCR on the 5' RACE reads and lists one entry per CDR3 protein. The data show roughly 630,000 distinct CDR3 sequences, less than 9% seen once. The same specimen was also included in a second study, on yellow fever vaccine responses in identical twins.

Sequenced sample: PBMCs. Receptors originate from a woman aged 18 to 35 in good health.

CDR3 protein: CASSHPRGPDTYEQYF. The CDR3 region has the DNA TGTGCCAGCAGCCATCCCCGGGGGCCCGATACCTACGAGCAGTACTTC. The chain is built from TRBV7-6 and TRBJ2-7, with D perhaps given as TRBD1 or TRBD2 (6 bases each). Germline lookup yields CDR1 SGHVS and CDR2 FNYEAQ. V dropped 5 bases and J dropped 2 bases, with 19 bases sitting between them. The CDR3 runs to 16 residues. The complete variable domain, with remaining parts taken from reference TRBV7-6 and TRBJ2-7, reads GAGVSQSPRYKVTKRGQDVALRCDPISGHVSLYWYRQALGQGPEFLTYFNYEAQQDKSGLPNDRFSAERPEGSISTLTIQRTEQRDSAMYRCASSHPRGPDTYEQYFGPGTRLTVT.

Here the CDR3 reads CASSPGDRVSDEQYF. In nucleotides, the CDR3 is TGTGCCAGCTCACCGGGGGACAGGGTTTCGGACGAGCAGTACTTC. The chain links TRBV18 to TRBJ2-7, with 9 bases identical to TRBD1. Germline V gives CDR1 KGHSH, CDR2 LQKENI. V lost 3 bases to trimming and J lost 5 bases; unmatched junction nucleotides: 8. The CDR3 is made up of 15 amino acids. The whole variable domain, filled in from reference TRBV18 and TRBJ2-7, reads NAGVMQNPRHLVRRRGQEARLRCSPMKGHSHVYWYRQLPEEGLKFMVYLQKENIIDESGMPKERFSAEFPKEGPSILRIQQVVRGDSAAYFCASSPGDRVSDEQYFGPGTRLTVT.

The rearrangement uses TRBV4-2 and TRBJ2-7; TRBD2 matches at 11 bases. The CDR3 is made up of 15 amino acids. V gave up 1 base and J gave up 4 bases; unmatched junction bases: 3. Germline V CDR1 and CDR2: LGHNA, YNFKEQ. CDR3 region: CASSQGVAGGYEQYF. Written as DNA, the CDR3 is TGTGCCAGCAGCCAAGGAGTAGCGGGAGGGTACGAGCAGTACTTC.

This clonotype came up many times. Here the CDR3 reads CSVGDRGSDTQYF. DNA for the CDR3: TGCAGCGTTGGGGACAGGGGATCAGATACGCAGTATTTT. The chain joins TRBV29-1 to TRBJ2-3; 10 positions match TRBD1. V was clipped by 4 bases and J by 4 bases; unmatched bases: 2. Looked up from germline, CDR1 is SQVTM and CDR2 is ANQGSEA. The CDR3 spans 13 residues.

The CDR3 DNA is TGTGCCAGCAGCTCCCCGGGACTAGGAAATGAGCAGTTCTTC. Amino acid sequence: CASSSPGLGNEQFF. The rearrangement uses TRBV7-3 and TRBJ2-1; 8 positions agree with TRBD2. The CDR3 spans 14 residues. Germline V gene lookup returns CDR1 SGHTA and CDR2 FQGTGA. Trimming at V came to 4 bases and at J to 7 bases, leaving 6 bases not matched to a gene.

Ten or more counts support this clonotype. The V and J genes are TRBV12-3 or TRBV12-4 and TRBJ2-1, with 10 bases lining up with TRBD2. V trimming: 6 bases; J trimming: 7 bases; junction bases outside the gene matches: 12. The CDR3 runs to 16 residues. For the CDR3, the DNA is TGTGCCAGCAGCTACCGGACTAGCGGAGCGGGAAATGAGCAGTTCTTC. Protein sequence: CASSYRTSGAGNEQFF.

This clonotype was counted many times. The rearrangement links TRBV2 to TRBJ2-1; D is possibly TRBD1 (6 bases). The germline CDR1 and CDR2 sequences are SNHLY and FYNNEI. Trimming removed 6 bases at V and 9 bases at J, with 18 bases between. The CDR3 covers 14 residues. The CDR3, as DNA: TGTGCCAGCAGCGAAAGGACAGTCGTAAGTGAGCAGTTCTTC. This gives the protein CASSERTVVSEQFF.

The sample holds a few counts of this clonotype. The chain recombines TRBV15 with TRBJ1-6, with unresolved D. Trimming took 5 bases from V and 7 from J, leaving 15 bases between them. There are 15 residues in the CDR3. Germline assignment: CDR1 LNHNV and CDR2 YYDKDF (reference sequence). In DNA, the CDR3 is TGTGCCACCAGCGACGATCTGGGGATGAATTCACCCCTCCACTTT. Translating it yields CATSDDLGMNSPLHF.

The chain uses TRBV11-2 and TRBJ2-7; TRBD1 is a possible D gene (5 bases). The germline V and J ends were trimmed by 5 bases and 2 bases, with 16 bases remaining between them. The germline V gene encodes CDR1 SGHAT and CDR2 FQNNGV. The CDR3 sequence is 15 residues long. The CDR3: CASSEEAGPAYEQYV. CDR3 DNA: TGTGCCAGCAGCGAAGAAGCAGGGCCCGCCTACGAGCAGTACGTC.

This chain connects TRBV2 to TRBJ2-1; either TRBD1 or TRBD2 may fit D (5 bases each). The V gene's germline CDR1 is SNHLY and CDR2 FYNNEI. This CDR3 spans 15 amino acids. V lost 6 bases and J lost 10, with 22 bases in between. The CDR3 DNA sequence: TGTGCCAGCAGGTCCTCCTCCGGGACCCTGGGGGAGCAGTTCTTC. Its protein product is CASRSSSGTLGEQFF.

This clonotype was picked up a small number of times. V usage is TRBV12-3 or TRBV12-4 and J usage is TRBJ1-5; D is ambiguous. The CDR3 runs to 15 residues. Trimming cost V 7 bases and J 0 bases, with 13 bases left between them. The CDR3 is CASNPTGYSNQPQHF. The DNA of the CDR3 is TGTGCCAGCAACCCCACCGGTTATAGCAATCAGCCCCAGCATTTT.

In its sample, this clonotype was seen many times. The gene calls are TRBV27 and TRBJ2-2, with TRBD2 identical over 9 bases. V was pared by 8 bases and J by 7 bases, with 11 bases of the junction left unmatched. Germline CDR1 and CDR2: MNHEY and SMNVEV (reference sequence). This CDR3 contains 15 residues. Here the CDR3 DNA reads TGTGCCAGCCGAAGGACTAGCGTTTTGAACGGGGAGCTGTTTTTT. Protein sequence: CASRRTSVLNGELFF.

This clonotype has at least ten counts. J is TRBJ1-2 and V is TRBV27; weak D call: TRBD1 (5 bases). V gave up 4 bases and J gave up 2 bases, with 20 bases separating them. This CDR3 has 17 amino acids. Germline V gives CDR1 MNHEY, CDR2 SMNVEV (reference sequence). The CDR3 DNA sequence: TGTGCCAGCAGTTCAAACCCGACGACAGCCTGGAACTATGGCTACACCTTC. Amino acids: CASSSNPTTAWNYGYTF.

This chain uses TRBV28 with TRBJ2-3; TRBD2 aligns across 9 bases. Losses at the gene ends were 4 bases for V and 4 bases for J; bases not matched to a gene: 6. Germline CDR1 reads MDHEN; CDR2 reads SYDVKM. There are 15 residues in the CDR3. CDR3 region: CASSSTGLAADTQYF. As DNA, the CDR3 is TGTGCCAGCAGTTCGACGGGACTAGCCGCAGATACGCAGTATTTT.

This clonotype showed up many times. The chain combines TRBV10-3 with TRBJ2-1; 9 bases align to TRBD2. Germline V gene lookup returns CDR1 ENHRY and CDR2 SYGVKD. This CDR3 contains 12 residues. The V and J ends lost 0 bases and 15 bases, in that order; junction bases with no gene match: 3. As DNA, the CDR3 is TGTGCCATCAGTGAGTCTGGGACTAGCCCGTTCTTC. This encodes CAISESGTSPFF.

The sample holds a few counts of this clonotype. The chain combines TRBV20-1 with TRBJ2-3, with 13 bases that match TRBD2. The CDR3 contains 15 residues. The junction had 9 bases not matched to a gene; V was cut back by 5 bases and J by 7 bases. Germline CDR1 is DFQATT and CDR2 is SNEGSKA (reference sequence). The CDR3 DNA reads TGCAGTGCTCTAAAGACTAGCGGGGGGAGGTATACGCAGTATTTT. It encodes CSALKTSGGRYTQYF.

V gene TRBV12-3 or TRBV12-4 combines with J gene TRBJ1-2; TRBD1 might be the D (5 bases). The CDR3 spans 15 residues. Trimming removed 4 bases at V and 2 bases at J, with 14 bases between. This CDR3 reads CASSYGTDPNYGYTF. CDR3 DNA sequence: TGTGCCAGCAGTTACGGGACGGACCCCAACTATGGCTACACCTTC.

This clonotype came up many times. The chain joins TRBV20-1 to TRBJ2-5; no reliable D call. The V end lost 6 bases, the J end lost 0 bases, and 11 bases lay between the germline ends. The CDR3 spans 13 residues. Germline V lookup: CDR1 DFQATT, CDR2 SNEGSKA (reference sequence). CDR3 loop: CSAPARYQETQYF. CDR3 DNA: TGCAGTGCGCCAGCGAGGTACCAAGAGACCCAGTACTTC.

This clonotype was detected only a few times. The chain links TRBV27 to TRBJ1-1; D might be TRBD1 (6 bases). This CDR3 comprises 15 residues. CDR1 is MNHEY, CDR2 SMNVEV, per germline (reference sequence). The ends were cut back, 4 bases at V and 1 base at J, with 13 bases in the middle. CDR3 region: CASSSLNRENTEAFF. The DNA for the CDR3 is TGTGCCAGCAGTTCCCTAAACAGGGAGAACACTGAAGCTTTCTTT.

There are many counts of this clonotype. In DNA, the CDR3 is TGTGCCAGCAGAACCGGATCCTACGAGCAGTACTTC. It translates to CASRTGSYEQYF. The V gene is TRBV2, the J gene TRBJ2-7, with D uncertain. The V end lost 6 bases, the J end lost 1 base, and 7 bases lay between the germline ends. This CDR3 has 12 amino acids. Germline V gives CDR1 SNHLY, CDR2 FYNNEI.

The chain uses TRBV10-3 and TRBJ1-5; D is ambiguous. Looked up from germline, CDR1 is ENHRY and CDR2 is SYGVKD. V was clipped by 0 bases and J by 7 bases, with 7 bases between them. The length of the CDR3 is 13 residues. This chain's CDR3 is CAISESKLQPQHF. As DNA, the CDR3 is TGTGCCATCAGTGAGTCGAAATTGCAGCCCCAGCATTTT.

The V call is TRBV6-2 or TRBV6-3, the J call TRBJ2-1, with TRBD2 identical over 10 bases. The V gene's germline CDR1 is MNHEY and CDR2 SVGEGT. The CDR3 is made up of 20 amino acids. With V trimmed by 0 bases and J by 0 bases, 11 bases remained unmatched. DNA for the CDR3: TGTGCCAGCAGTTACTCGGGGGAACTAGCGGGGCTGAGCTCCTACAATGAGCAGTTCTTC. The encoded protein is CASSYSGELAGLSSYNEQFF.

The sample holds a few counts of this clonotype. The chain links TRBV3-1 to TRBJ2-1; D might be TRBD1 or TRBD2, each matching 7 bases. V shed 4 bases and J shed 6 bases, with 16 bases lying between them. This CDR3 has 15 amino acids. Germline CDR1 is LGHDT and CDR2 is YNNKEL (reference sequence). CDR3 coding DNA: TGTGCCAGCAGCCCAAGACAGGGAGGGCTCAATGAGCAGTTCTTC. It specifies CASSPRQGGLNEQFF.

This clonotype was recorded a few times. This chain links TRBV28 with TRBJ2-7; TRBD1 is a possible D gene (5 bases). This CDR3 region has 14 residues. CDR1 and CDR2 (germline): MDHEN, SYDVKM. V shed 8 bases and J shed 0 bases, with 14 bases lying between them. The DNA for the CDR3 is TGTGCCAGCCCAGGGCCCGCCAACTCCTACGAGCAGTACTTC. Encoded protein: CASPGPANSYEQYF.

This chain uses TRBV12-3 or TRBV12-4 with TRBJ2-5; TRBD2 is a possible D gene (6 bases). The CDR3 is 13 amino acids. V was clipped by 6 bases and J by 3 bases, with 11 bases between them. The CDR3 loop is CASRGLGEETQYF. DNA for the CDR3: TGTGCCAGCAGGGGACTGGGTGAAGAGACCCAGTACTTC.

At least ten counts were recorded for this clonotype. The V call is TRBV7-9, the J call TRBJ1-2; D possibly corresponds to TRBD1 (6 bases). V lost 5 bases, J lost 8 bases, and 15 bases lay in between. The CDR3 runs 13 residues. CDR1 and CDR2 (germline): SEHNR, FQNEAQ (reference sequence). The CDR3 nucleotides read TGTGCCAGCAGCCAGGGCCCTCAGGGGGGCTACACCTTC. The encoded protein is CASSQGPQGGYTF. Based on the CDR3 plus reference TRBV7-9 and TRBJ1-2, the full variable domain is DTGVSQNPRHKITKRGQNVTFRCDPISEHNRLYWYRQTLGQGPEFLTYFQNEAQLEKSRLLSDRFSAERPKGSFSTLEIQRTEQGDSAMYLCASSQGPQGGYTFGSGTRLTVV.

This clonotype was found a few times. The rearrangement links TRBV7-9 to TRBJ2-7; D not certain. The germline CDR1 and CDR2 sequences are SEHNR and FQNEAQ (reference sequence). The CDR3 has 14 residues. Trimming shortened V by 4 bases and J by 4 bases, and 14 bases separated the two germline ends. CDR3 residues: CASSSFLDSYEQYF. CDR3 sequence (DNA): TGTGCCAGCAGCTCCTTCCTAGACTCATACGAGCAGTACTTC.

This sequence joins TRBV5-1 and TRBJ2-7; 10 nucleotides agree with TRBD2. Germline V gene lookup returns CDR1 SGHRS and CDR2 YFSETQ. The ends lost 4 bases at V and 5 bases at J; junction bases unmatched: 12. This CDR3 is built from 16 residues. CDR3 loop: CASSPTTSGMPHEQYF. The DNA for the CDR3 is TGCGCCAGCAGCCCGACAACTAGCGGGATGCCCCACGAGCAGTACTTC.

The CDR3 coding sequence is TGCGCCAGCAGCCAAGATCCGGGGGGCTTGGATGAAAAACTGTTTTTT. Protein sequence: CASSQDPGGLDEKLFF. The chain is built from TRBV4-1 and TRBJ1-4; maybe TRBD1 (6 bases). Trimming cost V 0 bases and J 6 bases, with 14 bases left between them. The CDR3 is 16 residues long. Germline CDR1 reads MGHRA; CDR2 reads YSYEKL.

The chain has TRBV20-1 and TRBJ2-7; D gene unclear. The CDR3 is 14 residues long. The V end was cut by 5 bases, the J end by 3 bases, with 17 bases between. Germline CDR1 reads DFQATT; CDR2 reads SNEGSKA (reference sequence). The CDR3 loop is CSAGQDTTYYEQYV. In DNA form, the CDR3 reads TGCAGTGCTGGGCAGGATACGACTTACTACGAGCAGTACGTC.

J is TRBJ2-1 and V is TRBV7-3; 13 positions match TRBD2. CDR1 is SGHTA and CDR2 is FQGTGA in the germline V gene. CDR3 length: 19 residues. V dropped 5 bases and J dropped 1; count of bases not matched to a gene: 11. This CDR3 reads CASSLLGLAGVGSYNEQFF. CDR3 coding DNA: TGTGCCAGCAGCCTCCTTGGACTAGCGGGAGTAGGTTCCTACAATGAGCAGTTCTTC. The whole variable domain, remainder taken from reference TRBV7-3 and TRBJ2-1, is GAGVSQTPSNKVTEKGKYVELRCDPISGHTALYWYRQSLGQGPEFLIYFQGTGAADDSGLPNDRFFAVRPEGSVSTLKIQRTERGDSAVYLCASSLLGLAGVGSYNEQFFGPGTRLTVL.

This clonotype turned up a few times. This chain uses TRBV12-3 or TRBV12-4 with TRBJ1-5; no reliable D call. This CDR3 spans 15 amino acids. V was clipped by 3 bases and J by 4 bases, with 13 bases between them. CDR3 residues: CASSFGPSGNQPQHF. The CDR3 nucleotides are TGTGCCAGCAGTTTTGGGCCCTCGGGGAATCAGCCCCAGCATTTT.